These T cell receptor beta chains were read from a single sample in a study of tumor-infiltrating lymphocytes in oesophageal squamous cell carcinoma. MiXCR, run by TCRdb on the PCR reads, gives a single entry per CDR3 protein. The table shows 12,000 or so distinct CDR3 sequences, with about 52% occurring only once. The specimen was esophageal tumor tissue. Receptors originate from a female donor with esophageal squamous cell carcinoma. Both conserved end residues are trimmed from each CDR3. Each record gives: J gene, V gene, CDR3 protein.

-,TRBV7-4,ASSYRDYQETQY
TRBJ2-5,TRBV5-1,ASSPLGQETQY
-,TRBV7-9,ASSPGPGLAGDRETQY
TRBJ2-1,TRBV5-1,ASSRQGAYEQF
TRBJ2-6,TRBV18,ASSPTTGVSSGANVLT
-,TRBV7-6,ASSLVWQAYEQY
-,TRBV12-3/TRBV12-4,ASRSSGVQETQY
TRBJ2-4,TRBV6-8,AVGTIQY
TRBJ1-5,TRBV27,ASSLRQGNQPQH
TRBJ2-1,TRBV28,ASSRTSGSYEQF
-,TRBV18,ATTSGTETQF
TRBJ1-1,TRBV6-1,ASRRKGQTNTEAF
TRBJ2-5,TRBV6-6,ASSSETQY
TRBJ2-5,TRBV7-2,ASSLLTSGKETQY
-,TRBV7-2,ASSTRGRETQY
TRBJ2-5,TRBV5-1,ASSGTGREETQY
-,TRBV11-2,ASRKRLAGGRQAYEQY
TRBJ2-7,TRBV7-8,ASSLGGGPYEQY
TRBJ2-7,TRBV6-5,ASRLQLADGGEQY
TRBJ2-1,TRBV7-9,ASSPQTAPNEQF
TRBJ2-6,TRBV12-3/TRBV12-4,ASQGPGANVLT
-,TRBV7-8,ASSHPTSNEDNEQF
TRBJ2-1,TRBV6-1,ASSERWGQTMDEQF
TRBJ1-2,TRBV11-2,ASSLNPGQGAKGYT
TRBJ2-5,TRBV27,ASSSMDKETQY
-,TRBV20-1,SAKGTGFSYEQY